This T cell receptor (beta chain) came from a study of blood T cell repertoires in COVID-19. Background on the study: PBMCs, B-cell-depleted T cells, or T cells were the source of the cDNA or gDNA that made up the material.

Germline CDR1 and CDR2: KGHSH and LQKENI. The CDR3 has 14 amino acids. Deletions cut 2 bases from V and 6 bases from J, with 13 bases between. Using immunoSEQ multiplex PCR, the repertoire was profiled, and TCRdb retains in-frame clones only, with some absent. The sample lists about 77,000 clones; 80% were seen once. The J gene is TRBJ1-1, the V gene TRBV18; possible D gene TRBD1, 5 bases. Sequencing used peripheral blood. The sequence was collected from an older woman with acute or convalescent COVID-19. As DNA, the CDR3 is TGTGCCAGCTCACCAGGGGGGACGCGTCCTGAAGCTTTCTTT. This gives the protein CASSPGGTRPEAFF.